Presented here are 15 T cell receptor beta chains from one specimen sequenced in a study of T cells in Graves' hyperthyroidism and ophthalmopathy. RNA transcripts provided the source from which TCR beta CDR3 regions were amplified. First-round RT-PCR targeting the TCR CDR3 was performed with the HTBI primer set. MiXCR, applied by TCRdb to the multiplex PCR reads, yields one record per CDR3 protein. The table has under 400,000 distinct CDR3 sequences, around a sixth seen once. The sample comprised blood. The receptors come from a woman in her forties or fifties with Graves' hyperthyroidism.

The chain carries TRBV6-1 and TRBJ1-6; the match to TRBD1 covers 9 bases. CDR1 and CDR2 from the germline V gene are MNHNS and SASEGT. J lost 5 bases, V lost 6 bases, and 2 bases had no gene match. The CDR3 covers 14 residues. CDR3 in DNA: TGTGCCAGCAGCCGGGACAGGGATAATTCACCCCTCCACTTT. The encoded protein is CASSRDRDNSPLHF.

V is TRBV6-5 and J is TRBJ2-4; D call uncertain. V was trimmed by 2 bases and J by 5 bases, leaving 10 bases between them. Germline V gene lookup returns CDR1 MNHEY and CDR2 SVGAGI. This CDR3 has 14 residues. The CDR3 DNA follows: TGTGCCAGCAGTTACCTATCGTCCCAAAACATTCAGTACTTC. Translating it yields CASSYLSSQNIQYF.

This clonotype was found many times. The chain is built from TRBV7-8 and TRBJ2-3; 13 nucleotides align to TRBD2. V was clipped by 5 bases and J by 0 bases; unmatched bases: 8. The length of the CDR3 is 18 residues. Germline CDR1 is SGHVS and CDR2 is FQNEAQ. This CDR3 reads CASSPRLAGGLSTDTQYF. For the CDR3, the DNA is TGTGCCAGCAGCCCTCGACTAGCGGGGGGTTTAAGCACAGATACGCAGTATTTT.

Many counts were recorded for this clonotype. The gene calls are TRBV18 and TRBJ2-5; D may correspond to TRBD1 or TRBD2 (5 bases each). This CDR3 has 17 residues. Per germline, CDR1 KGHSH and CDR2 LQKENI. V was clipped by 5 bases and J by 4 bases, with 23 bases between them. The CDR3 DNA is TGTGCCAGCTCAGCGAACGCCGGGGCCCATTCCCCAGAGACCCAGTACTTC. Amino acid sequence: CASSANAGAHSPETQYF.

This clonotype has more than one count but fewer than ten. This chain links TRBV7-2 with TRBJ2-6; the D gene is possibly TRBD2 (5 bases). The CDR3 runs to 16 residues. Trimming took off 7 bases at V and 0 bases at J, with 13 bases between the two ends. Germline lookup yields CDR1 SGHTA and CDR2 FQGNSA. The CDR3 bases are TGTGCCAGCAATCTTATGGGGAGCTCTGGGGCCAACGTCCTGACTTTC. As protein: CASNLMGSSGANVLTF.

The V call is TRBV29-1, the J call TRBJ1-1, with a weak D call TRBD1 (6 bases). There are 13 residues in the CDR3. The V and J ends lost 1 base and 6 bases respectively, with 12 bases between them. Germline values: CDR1 SQVTM, CDR2 ANQGSEA. CDR3 region: CSVEAGGLAEAFF. Written as DNA, the CDR3 is TGCAGCGTTGAAGCGGGGGGCTTAGCTGAAGCTTTCTTT.

V usage is TRBV15 and J usage is TRBJ2-3, with a weak D call TRBD1 (7 bases). The V gene lost 0 bases and the J gene lost 5 bases, with 12 bases spanning the gap. CDR3 length: 15 residues. CDR1 LNHNV and CDR2 YYDKDF come from the germline V gene (reference sequence). The CDR3 is CATSRDQGGGDTQYF. The CDR3 bases are TGTGCCACCAGCAGAGATCAGGGGGGCGGAGATACGCAGTATTTT.

The chain uses TRBV20-1 and TRBJ2-1; 10 bases are a match to TRBD2. The CDR3 is made up of 15 amino acids. CDR1 and CDR2 from the germline V gene are DFQATT and SNEGSKA (reference sequence). V was clipped by 3 bases and J by 8 bases; unmatched bases: 10. CDR3 sequence: CSASPLAGEAHEQFF. In nucleotides, the CDR3 is TGCAGTGCTAGCCCGCTAGCGGGAGAGGCGCATGAGCAGTTCTTC.

This clonotype has just a few counts. This chain links TRBV4-1 with TRBJ1-5; 8 bases fit TRBD1. The germline gives CDR1 MGHRA, CDR2 YSYEKL. The CDR3 has 17 residues. Trimming at V came to 3 bases and at J to 1 base, leaving 8 bases not matched to a gene. The DNA of the CDR3 is TGCGCCAGCAGCCAGGCTCAAACAGGGGGGAGCAATCAGCCCCAGCATTTT. Translated, it gives CASSQAQTGGSNQPQHF.

Many counts were recorded for this clonotype. The chain uses TRBV6-1 and TRBJ2-3; D gene ambiguous. Trimming shortened V by 5 bases and J by 0 bases, and 9 bases separated the two germline ends. The germline V gene has CDR1 MNHNS and CDR2 SASEGT. The CDR3 runs 14 residues. CDR3 amino acids: CASSHRSSTDTQYF. CDR3 sequence (DNA): TGTGCCAGCAGTCATCGTTCTAGCACAGATACGCAGTATTTT.

The chain uses TRBV6-1 and TRBJ1-2; 8 nucleotides match TRBD1. Looked up from germline, CDR1 is MNHNS and CDR2 is SASEGT. The CDR3 length is 13 residues. J gave up 4 bases and V 5 bases, and 3 bases lay outside the gene matches. The CDR3 sequence: CASSTTGGYGYTF. The CDR3 DNA reads TGTGCCAGCAGTACCACAGGGGGCTATGGCTACACCTTC.

This clonotype has only a few counts. The J gene is TRBJ1-2, the V gene TRBV2; D is ambiguous. The germline V gene encodes CDR1 SNHLY and CDR2 FYNNEI. The V gene lost 2 bases and the J gene lost 9 bases, with 7 bases spanning the gap. The CDR3 is made up of 11 amino acids. CDR3 sequence: CASSELTSYTF. The DNA for the CDR3 is TGTGCCAGCAGTGAACTCACCAGCTACACCTTC.

This sequence joins TRBV12-3 or TRBV12-4 and TRBJ2-1; possibly TRBD1 for D (5 bases). The CDR3 covers 12 residues. Trimming pared 7 bases from V and 8 bases from J, leaving 12 bases between. CDR3 nucleotide sequence: TGTGCCAGCAATAGGGGTCCCGATGAGCAGTTCTTC. Its protein is CASNRGPDEQFF.

This clonotype was observed a few times. CDR3 sequence (DNA): TGCAGCGTTGAGGTTGGCTTAGGCACAGATACGCAGTATTTT. Its protein is CSVEVGLGTDTQYF. V is TRBV29-1 and J is TRBJ2-3, with no clear D. There are 14 residues in the CDR3. The V end was cut by 3 bases, the J end by 1 base, with 11 bases between. From germline, CDR1 is SQVTM and CDR2 ANQGSEA.

This clonotype was recorded at least ten times. V usage is TRBV29-1 and J usage is TRBJ2-7, with 11 positions matching TRBD1. Trimming at V came to 8 bases and at J to 7 bases, leaving 10 bases not matched to a gene. CDR1 is SQVTM, CDR2 ANQGSEA, per germline. The CDR3 contains 13 residues. Written as DNA, the CDR3 is TGCAGCACTCGGGGACAGGGGGATGGTGAGCAGTACTTC. This encodes CSTRGQGDGEQYF.